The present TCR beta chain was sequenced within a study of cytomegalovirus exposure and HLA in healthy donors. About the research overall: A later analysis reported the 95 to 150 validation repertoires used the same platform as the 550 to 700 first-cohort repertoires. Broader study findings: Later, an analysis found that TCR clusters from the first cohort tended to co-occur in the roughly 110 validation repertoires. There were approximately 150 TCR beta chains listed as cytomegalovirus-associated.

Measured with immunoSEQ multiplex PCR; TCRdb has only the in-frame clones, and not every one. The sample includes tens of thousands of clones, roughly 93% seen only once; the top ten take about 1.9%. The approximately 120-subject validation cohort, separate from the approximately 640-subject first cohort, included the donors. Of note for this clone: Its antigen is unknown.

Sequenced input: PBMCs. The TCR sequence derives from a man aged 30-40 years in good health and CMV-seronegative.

The CDR3 bases are TGCGCCAGCAGTGATATCCAGGCGGGTCAGCCCCAGCATTTT. Residues: CASSDIQAGQPQHF. The chain links TRBV10-2 to TRBJ1-5; D unclear. CDR3 length: 14 residues. V dropped 3 bases and J dropped 6 bases, with 12 bases sitting between them. CDR1 and CDR2 from the germline V gene are WSHSY and SAAADI.